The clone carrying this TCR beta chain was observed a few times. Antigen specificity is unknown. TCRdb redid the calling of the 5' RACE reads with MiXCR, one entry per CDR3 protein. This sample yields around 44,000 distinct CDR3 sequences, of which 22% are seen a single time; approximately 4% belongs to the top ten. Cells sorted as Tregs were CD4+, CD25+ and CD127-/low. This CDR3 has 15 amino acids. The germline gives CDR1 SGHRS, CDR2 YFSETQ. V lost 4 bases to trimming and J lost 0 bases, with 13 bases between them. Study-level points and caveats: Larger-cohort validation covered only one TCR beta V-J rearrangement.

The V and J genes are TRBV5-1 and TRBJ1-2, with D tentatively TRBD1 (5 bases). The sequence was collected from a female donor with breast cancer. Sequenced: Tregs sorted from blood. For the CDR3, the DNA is TGCGCCAGCAGCCCGATCGGGGGGACTAACTATGGCTACACCTTC. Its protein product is CASSPIGGTNYGYTF.